The rows below give T cell receptor beta chains drawn from one sample of a study of cytomegalovirus exposure and HLA in healthy donors. The table came from immunoSEQ multiplex PCR; TCRdb's copy has only in-frame clones and leaves some out. This sample has 75,000 to 100,000 clones, with around 73% found just once. The sequenced sample was PBMCs. Receptor source: a man in his forties in good health and CMV-seronegative. CDR3s include the opening cysteine and the closing phenylalanine or tryptophan. The order of the fields is D gene, V gene, J gene, clone size, CDR3 protein, CDR3 DNA. The D gene is left open where the match is weak. Some rows mark clone size as missing; the rest say once, few, many or name a class of expanded clone.

d_gene: TRBD2
v_gene: TRBV5-6
j_gene: TRBJ2-5
abundance: NA
CDR3aa: CASSLRTSGADQETQYF
CDR3nt: TGTGCCAGCAGCTTGAGGACTAGCGGGGCGGATCAAGAGACCCAGTACTTC

d_gene: NA
v_gene: TRBV7-8
j_gene: TRBJ1-3
abundance: NA
CDR3aa: CASSSLTKISSGNTIYF
CDR3nt: TGTGCCAGCAGCTCGTTGACAAAAATAAGCTCTGGAAACACCATATATTTT

d_gene: NA
v_gene: TRBV6-1
j_gene: TRBJ1-2
abundance: NA
CDR3aa: CASSGYSQTIRGYGYTF
CDR3nt: TGTGCCAGCAGTGGGTACAGCCAAACTATTAGGGGATATGGCTACACCTTC

d_gene: NA
v_gene: TRBV2
j_gene: TRBJ1-1
abundance: NA
CDR3aa: CATIRGSENTEAFF
CDR3nt: TGTGCCACCATCCGCGGGTCGGAGAACACTGAAGCTTTCTTT

d_gene: NA
v_gene: TRBV7-2
j_gene: TRBJ1-5
abundance: few
CDR3aa: CASSLYRGGGDQPQHF
CDR3nt: TGTGCCAGCAGCTTATACCGGGGAGGGGGGGATCAGCCCCAGCATTTT

d_gene: NA
v_gene: TRBV19
j_gene: TRBJ2-7
abundance: NA
CDR3aa: CASLCSGILARYEQYF
CDR3nt: TGTGCCAGCCTTTGCTCGGGAATTTTGGCAAGGTACGAGCAGTACTTC

d_gene: TRBD1
v_gene: TRBV7-8
j_gene: TRBJ1-5
abundance: NA
CDR3aa: CASSLRTGEINQPQHF
CDR3nt: TGTGCCAGCAGCTTAAGGACAGGGGAGATCAATCAGCCCCAGCATTTT

d_gene: TRBD1
v_gene: TRBV27
j_gene: TRBJ1-5
abundance: NA
CDR3aa: CASSRRPQGSPNQPQHF
CDR3nt: TGTGCCAGCAGCCGCCGCCCACAGGGGAGTCCCAATCAGCCCCAGCATTTT

d_gene: NA
v_gene: TRBV7-5
j_gene: TRBJ2-1
abundance: NA
CDR3aa: CVRSLVRGGHNEQFF
CDR3nt: TGTGTCAGAAGCTTAGTCCGGGGGGGCCATAATGAGCAGTTCTTC

d_gene: TRBD1
v_gene: TRBV2
j_gene: TRBJ2-3
abundance: NA
CDR3aa: CATRWQGDTDTQYF
CDR3nt: TGTGCCACCCGGTGGCAGGGGGACACAGATACGCAGTATTTT

d_gene: TRBD1
v_gene: TRBV18
j_gene: TRBJ2-3
abundance: NA
CDR3aa: CASSPDRGPRADTQYF
CDR3nt: TGTGCCAGCTCACCAGACAGGGGGCCGCGGGCAGATACGCAGTATTTT

d_gene: NA
v_gene: TRBV28
j_gene: TRBJ2-1
abundance: NA
CDR3aa: CASTAGRHYEQFF
CDR3nt: TGTGCCAGCACGGCGGGGAGGCACTATGAGCAGTTCTTC

d_gene: TRBD1
v_gene: TRBV2
j_gene: TRBJ2-7
abundance: NA
CDR3aa: CASRAGTGGREQYF
CDR3nt: TGTGCCAGCAGAGCCGGGACAGGGGGCAGAGAGCAGTACTTC

d_gene: NA
v_gene: TRBV7-9
j_gene: TRBJ2-7
abundance: once
CDR3aa: CASSLWPYEQYF
CDR3nt: TGTGCCAGCAGCTTATGGCCCTACGAGCAGTACTTC

d_gene: NA
v_gene: TRBV4-1
j_gene: TRBJ2-2
abundance: NA
CDR3aa: CASSPPWNTGELFF
CDR3nt: TGCGCCAGCAGCCCCCCTTGGAACACCGGGGAGCTGTTTTTT

d_gene: NA
v_gene: TRBV6-5
j_gene: TRBJ2-7
abundance: NA
CDR3aa: CASSYSEGREQYF
CDR3nt: TGTGCCAGCAGTTACTCGGAGGGGCGAGAGCAGTACTTC

d_gene: TRBD1
v_gene: TRBV19
j_gene: TRBJ1-3
abundance: NA
CDR3aa: CASRDRKSSSGNTIYF
CDR3nt: TGTGCCAGTAGGGACAGGAAAAGTAGCTCTGGAAACACCATATATTTT

d_gene: NA
v_gene: TRBV5-1
j_gene: TRBJ1-2
abundance: NA
CDR3aa: CASSLVTDYGYTF
CDR3nt: TGCGCCAGCAGCTTGGTAACAGATTATGGCTACACCTTC

d_gene: TRBD2
v_gene: TRBV4-3
j_gene: TRBJ2-3
abundance: NA
CDR3aa: CASSQDNFGTSGIADTQYF
CDR3nt: TGCGCCAGCAGCCAAGATAATTTTGGGACTAGCGGTATTGCAGATACGCAGTATTTT

d_gene: NA
v_gene: TRBV29-1
j_gene: TRBJ2-3
abundance: once
CDR3aa: CSVRDDTQYF
CDR3nt: TGCAGCGTGAGAGATGATACGCAGTATTTT

d_gene: TRBD2
v_gene: TRBV5-1
j_gene: TRBJ2-5
abundance: few
CDR3aa: CASSLLAGAGLETQYF
CDR3nt: TGCGCCAGCAGCTTGCTAGCGGGGGCGGGTTTGGAGACCCAGTACTTC

d_gene: NA
v_gene: TRBV28
j_gene: TRBJ1-2
abundance: NA
CDR3aa: CASRPGHQYGYTF
CDR3nt: TGTGCCAGCAGGCCGGGACATCAGTACGGCTACACCTTC

d_gene: TRBD1
v_gene: TRBV27
j_gene: TRBJ1-1
abundance: few
CDR3aa: CASSLLWDSTEAFF
CDR3nt: TGTGCCAGCAGTTTACTTTGGGACAGCACTGAAGCTTTCTTT

d_gene: NA
v_gene: TRBV6-1
j_gene: TRBJ2-7
abundance: NA
CDR3aa: CASSNRAPYEQYF
CDR3nt: TGTGCCAGCAGTAACAGGGCACCCTACGAGCAGTACTTC

d_gene: NA
v_gene: TRBV7-2
j_gene: TRBJ1-2
abundance: NA
CDR3aa: CASSLAANYGYTF
CDR3nt: TGTGCCAGCAGCTTGGCTGCTAACTATGGCTACACCTTC

d_gene: TRBD1
v_gene: TRBV7-6
j_gene: TRBJ2-5
abundance: NA
CDR3aa: CASSLRPTGVAGETQYF
CDR3nt: TGTGCCAGCAGCTTACGGCCCACAGGGGTCGCCGGAGAGACCCAGTACTTC

d_gene: NA
v_gene: TRBV5-1
j_gene: TRBJ1-6
abundance: NA
CDR3aa: CASSSAPTGSWNSPLHF
CDR3nt: TGCGCCAGCAGTTCGGCCCCCACAGGGAGTTGGAATTCACCCCTCCACTTT

d_gene: NA
v_gene: TRBV7-9
j_gene: TRBJ2-3
abundance: NA
CDR3aa: CASSLVTGSSVDTQYF
CDR3nt: TGTGCCAGCAGCTTGGTTACGGGGAGTTCGGTAGATACGCAGTATTTT

d_gene: NA
v_gene: TRBV28
j_gene: TRBJ2-5
abundance: NA
CDR3aa: CASSLGGWTQYF
CDR3nt: TGTGCCAGCAGTTTAGGAGGGTGGACCCAGTACTTC

d_gene: NA
v_gene: TRBV7-2
j_gene: TRBJ2-1
abundance: NA
CDR3aa: CASSLALYGVIAARHGNEQFF
CDR3nt: TGTGCCAGCAGCTTAGCATTATACGGCGTGATAGCGGCACGTCATGGGAATGAGCAGTTCTTC

d_gene: TRBD1
v_gene: TRBV29-1
j_gene: TRBJ2-7
abundance: NA
CDR3aa: CSVDYGTGGYEQYF
CDR3nt: TGCAGCGTTGATTACGGGACAGGGGGCTACGAGCAGTACTTC

d_gene: TRBD2
v_gene: TRBV5-1
j_gene: TRBJ2-1
abundance: NA
CDR3aa: CASSPQPSGGASEQFF
CDR3nt: TGCGCCAGCAGCCCCCAACCTAGCGGGGGGGCCAGTGAGCAGTTCTTC

d_gene: TRBD2
v_gene: TRBV11-2
j_gene: TRBJ2-7
abundance: NA
CDR3aa: CASSLSGGGSYEQYF
CDR3nt: TGTGCCAGCAGCCTGTCTGGCGGGGGGTCCTACGAGCAGTACTTC

d_gene: NA
v_gene: TRBV7-3
j_gene: TRBJ2-1
abundance: few
CDR3aa: CASSPYNEQFF
CDR3nt: TGTGCCAGCAGCCCTTACAATGAGCAGTTCTTC

d_gene: TRBD1
v_gene: TRBV19
j_gene: TRBJ1-1
abundance: NA
CDR3aa: CASSFTGTGNTEAFF
CDR3nt: TGTGCCAGTAGTTTCACCGGGACAGGGAACACTGAAGCTTTCTTT

d_gene: TRBD1
v_gene: TRBV6-1
j_gene: TRBJ1-1
abundance: NA
CDR3aa: CASTRDRSNTEAFF
CDR3nt: TGTGCCAGCACCCGGGACAGGAGTAACACTGAAGCTTTCTTT

d_gene: NA
v_gene: TRBV7-6
j_gene: TRBJ2-7
abundance: few
CDR3aa: CASSLGGPYEQYF
CDR3nt: TGTGCCAGCAGCTTAGGGGGCCCCTACGAGCAGTACTTC